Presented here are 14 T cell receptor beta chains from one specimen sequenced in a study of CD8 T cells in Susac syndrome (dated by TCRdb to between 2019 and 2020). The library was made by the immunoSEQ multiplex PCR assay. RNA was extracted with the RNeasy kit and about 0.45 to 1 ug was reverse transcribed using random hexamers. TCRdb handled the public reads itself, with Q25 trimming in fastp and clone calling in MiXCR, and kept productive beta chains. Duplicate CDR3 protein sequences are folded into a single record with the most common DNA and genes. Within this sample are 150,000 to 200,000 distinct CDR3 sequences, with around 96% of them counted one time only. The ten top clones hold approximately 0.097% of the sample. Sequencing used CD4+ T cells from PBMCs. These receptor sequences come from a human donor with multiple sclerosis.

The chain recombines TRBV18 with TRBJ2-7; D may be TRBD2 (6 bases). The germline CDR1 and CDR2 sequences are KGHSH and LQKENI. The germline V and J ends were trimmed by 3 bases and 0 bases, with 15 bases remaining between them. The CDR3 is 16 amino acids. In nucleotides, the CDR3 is TGTGCCAGCTCACCTCTCCACGCGGGAAGCTCCTACGAGCAGTACTTC. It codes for CASSPLHAGSSYEQYF.

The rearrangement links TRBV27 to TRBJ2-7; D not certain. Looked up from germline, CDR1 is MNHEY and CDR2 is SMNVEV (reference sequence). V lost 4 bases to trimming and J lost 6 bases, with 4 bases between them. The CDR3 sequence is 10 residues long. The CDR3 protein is CASSWREQYF. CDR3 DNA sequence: TGTGCCAGCAGTTGGCGCGAGCAGTACTTC.

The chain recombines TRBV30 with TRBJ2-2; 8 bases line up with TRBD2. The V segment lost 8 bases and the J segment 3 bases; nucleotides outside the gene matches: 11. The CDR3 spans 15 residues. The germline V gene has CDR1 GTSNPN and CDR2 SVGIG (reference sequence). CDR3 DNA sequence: TGTGCCCTCGTGGCGGGAGGCCGCCACACCGGGGAGCTGTTTTTT. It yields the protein CALVAGGRHTGELFF.

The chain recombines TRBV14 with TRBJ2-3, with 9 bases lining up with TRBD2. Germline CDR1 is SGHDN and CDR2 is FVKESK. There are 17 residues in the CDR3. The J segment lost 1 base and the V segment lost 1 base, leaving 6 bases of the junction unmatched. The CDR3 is CASSQGGTSSGTDTQYF. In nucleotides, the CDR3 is TGTGCCAGCAGCCAAGGAGGGACTAGCAGTGGCACAGATACGCAGTATTTT.

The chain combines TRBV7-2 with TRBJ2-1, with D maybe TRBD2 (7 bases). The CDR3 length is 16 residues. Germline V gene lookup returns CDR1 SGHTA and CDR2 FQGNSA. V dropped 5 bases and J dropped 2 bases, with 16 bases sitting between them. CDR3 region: CASSRTGGGTYNEQFF. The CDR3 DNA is TGTGCCAGCAGCCGGACGGGGGGCGGAACCTACAATGAGCAGTTCTTC. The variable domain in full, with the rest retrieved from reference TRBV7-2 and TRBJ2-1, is GAGVSQSPSNKVTEKGKDVELRCDPISGHTALYWYRQSLGQGLEFLIYFQGNSAPDKSGLPSDRFSAERTGGSVSTLTIQRTQQEDSAVYLCASSRTGGGTYNEQFFGPGTRLTVL.

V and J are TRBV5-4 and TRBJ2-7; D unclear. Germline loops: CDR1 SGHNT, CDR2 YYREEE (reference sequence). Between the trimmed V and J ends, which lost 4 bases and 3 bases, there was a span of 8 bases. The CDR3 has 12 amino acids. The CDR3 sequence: CASSQDVYEQYF. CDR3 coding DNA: TGTGCCAGCAGCCAGGACGTCTACGAGCAGTACTTC.

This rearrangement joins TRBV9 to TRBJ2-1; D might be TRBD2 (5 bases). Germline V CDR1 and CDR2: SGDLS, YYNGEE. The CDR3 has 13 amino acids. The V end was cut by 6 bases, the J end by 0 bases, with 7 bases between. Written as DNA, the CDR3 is TGTGCCAGCACTCGGGACTCCTACAATGAGCAGTTCTTC. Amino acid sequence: CASTRDSYNEQFF.

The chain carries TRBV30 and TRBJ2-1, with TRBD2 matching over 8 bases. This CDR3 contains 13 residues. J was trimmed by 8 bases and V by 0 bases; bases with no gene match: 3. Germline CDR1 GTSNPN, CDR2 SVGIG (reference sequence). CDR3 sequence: CAWSVLGGDEQFF. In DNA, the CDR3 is TGTGCCTGGAGTGTACTCGGGGGGGATGAGCAGTTCTTC.

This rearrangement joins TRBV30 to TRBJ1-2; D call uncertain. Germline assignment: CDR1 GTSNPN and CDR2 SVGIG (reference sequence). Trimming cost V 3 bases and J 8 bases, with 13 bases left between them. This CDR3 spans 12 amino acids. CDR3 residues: CAWRRAGGGYTF. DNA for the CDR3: TGTGCCTGGAGGCGGGCTGGCGGGGGCTACACCTTC.

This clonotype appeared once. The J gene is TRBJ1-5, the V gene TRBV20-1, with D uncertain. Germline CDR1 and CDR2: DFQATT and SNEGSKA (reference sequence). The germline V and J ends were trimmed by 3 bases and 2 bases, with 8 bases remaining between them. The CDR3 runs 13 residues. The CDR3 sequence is CSARVGRNQPQHF. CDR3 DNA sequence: TGCAGTGCTAGGGTAGGGCGCAATCAGCCCCAGCATTTT.

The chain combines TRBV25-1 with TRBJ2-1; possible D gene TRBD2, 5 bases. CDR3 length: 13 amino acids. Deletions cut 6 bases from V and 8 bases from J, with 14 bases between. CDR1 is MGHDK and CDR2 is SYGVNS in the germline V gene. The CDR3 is CASSGIWVYEQFF. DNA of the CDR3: TGTGCCAGCAGCGGGATATGGGTTTATGAGCAGTTCTTC.

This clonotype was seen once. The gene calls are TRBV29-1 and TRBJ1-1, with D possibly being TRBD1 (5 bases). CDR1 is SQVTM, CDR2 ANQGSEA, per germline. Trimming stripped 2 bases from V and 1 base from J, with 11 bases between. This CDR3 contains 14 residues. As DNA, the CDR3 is TGCAGCGTTGAATCAGGGCCCCGGAACACTGAAGCTTTCTTT. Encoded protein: CSVESGPRNTEAFF.

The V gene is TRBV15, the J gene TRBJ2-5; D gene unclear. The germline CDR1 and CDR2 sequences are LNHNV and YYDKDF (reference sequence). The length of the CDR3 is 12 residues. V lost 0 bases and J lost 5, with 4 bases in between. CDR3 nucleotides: TGTGCCACCAGCAGAGAGCGGGAGACCCAGTACTTC. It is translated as CATSRERETQYF.

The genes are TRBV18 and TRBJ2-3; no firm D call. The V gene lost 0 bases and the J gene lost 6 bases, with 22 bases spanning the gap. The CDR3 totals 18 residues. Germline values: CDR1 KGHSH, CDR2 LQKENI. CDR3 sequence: CASSPPYGENAKVDTQYF. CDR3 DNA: TGTGCCAGCTCACCACCGTACGGCGAGAACGCAAAGGTGGATACGCAGTATTTT.